This T cell receptor beta chain was obtained from a study of CD8 T cells in ankylosing spondylitis. TCRdb reanalysed the 5' RACE reads using MiXCR and keeps one entry per CDR3 protein. The sample lists approximately 260,000 distinct CDR3 sequences, roughly 8.6% occurring once. The CDR3 sequence is 16 residues long. CDR1 is SQVTM, CDR2 ANQGSEA, per germline. Germline trimming cut 4 bases from V and 7 bases from J; bases unmatched to any gene: 11. The chain recombines TRBV29-1 with TRBJ2-1; 12 nucleotides agree with TRBD1. The receptor was derived from a male donor with ankylosing spondylitis or in good health (not recorded which). The source material was blood, either unsorted or a sorted T cell fraction (not recorded which). CDR3: CSVGGRDRGQRNEQFF. The CDR3 DNA sequence: TGCAGCGTTGGGGGCCGGGACAGGGGGCAGCGGAATGAGCAGTTCTTC.